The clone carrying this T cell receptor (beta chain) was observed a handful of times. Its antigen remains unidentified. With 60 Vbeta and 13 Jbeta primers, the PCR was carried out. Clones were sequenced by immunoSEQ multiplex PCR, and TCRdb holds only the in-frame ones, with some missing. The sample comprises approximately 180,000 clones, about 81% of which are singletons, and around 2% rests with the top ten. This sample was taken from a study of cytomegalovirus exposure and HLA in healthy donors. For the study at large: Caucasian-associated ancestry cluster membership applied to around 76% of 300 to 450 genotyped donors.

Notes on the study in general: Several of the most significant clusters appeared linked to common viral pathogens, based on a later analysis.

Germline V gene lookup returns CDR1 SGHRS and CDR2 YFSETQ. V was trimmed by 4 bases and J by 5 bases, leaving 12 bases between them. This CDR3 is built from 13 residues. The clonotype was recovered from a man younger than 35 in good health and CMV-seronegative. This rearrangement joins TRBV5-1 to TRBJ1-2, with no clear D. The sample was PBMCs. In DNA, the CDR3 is TGCGCCAGCAGCCCCGGGGAGGTTTATGGCTACACCTTC. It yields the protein CASSPGEVYGYTF.